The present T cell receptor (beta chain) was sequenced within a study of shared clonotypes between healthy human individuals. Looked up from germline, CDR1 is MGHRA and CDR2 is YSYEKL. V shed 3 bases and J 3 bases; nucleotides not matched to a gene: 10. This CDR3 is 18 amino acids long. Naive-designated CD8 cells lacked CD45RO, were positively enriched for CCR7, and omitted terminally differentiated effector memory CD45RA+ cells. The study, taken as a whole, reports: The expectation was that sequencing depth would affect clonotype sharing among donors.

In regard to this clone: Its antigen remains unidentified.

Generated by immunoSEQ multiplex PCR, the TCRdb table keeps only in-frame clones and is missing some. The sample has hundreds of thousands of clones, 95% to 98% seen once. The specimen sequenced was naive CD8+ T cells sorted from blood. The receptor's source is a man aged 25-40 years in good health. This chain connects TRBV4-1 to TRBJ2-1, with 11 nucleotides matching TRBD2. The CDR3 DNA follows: TGCGCCAGCAGCCAGGGCGATAGCGGGAGGGCCGACTACAATGAGCAGTTCTTC. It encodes CASSQGDSGRADYNEQFF.